This TCR beta chain was observed in a study of blood T cells in healthy people across ages. Notes on the study in general: Older age coincided with a roughly linear decline in TCR beta diversity per million T cells. Investigators treated diversity estimates from one million T cells as underestimates.

As regards this clonotype: Its specificity is unknown.

The study drew donors from healthy Caucasian individuals in Russia aged roughly 6 to 90. Trimming removed 0 bases from V and 6 bases from J; junction bases left unmatched: 3. This CDR3 has 13 residues. Germline values: CDR1 GTSNPN, CDR2 SVGIG (reference sequence). A sample-barcoded 5' primer and a J-beta primer mix were used in a second PCR of roughly 7 to 12 cycles. TCRdb fed the 5' RACE reads into MiXCR, producing one record per CDR3 protein. The data show some 1.5 million distinct CDR3 sequences, with approximately 42% seen just once and less than 5% held by the top ten. Sequencing was carried out using blood. This clonotype was obtained from a woman aged 18-29 years in good health. The genes are TRBV30 and TRBJ1-2, with 8 bases matching TRBD1. This chain's CDR3 is CAWSVDRVDGYTF. CDR3 in DNA: TGTGCCTGGAGTGTGGACAGGGTAGATGGCTACACCTTC.